A single sample gave rise to the 30 T cell receptor beta chains below, sequenced in a study of blood T cell repertoires in COVID-19. The protocol was immunoSEQ multiplex PCR, while the TCRdb copy is restricted to in-frame clones and leaves out a portion. The table includes a few hundred thousand clones, over 80% detected once. Sequenced: PBMCs or T cells enriched from blood (not recorded which). The receptor source for this set is a woman aged 45-65 years who had recovered from COVID-19.

The chain joins TRBV7-3 to TRBJ2-7; TRBD2 agrees at 9 bases. V trimming: 5 bases; J trimming: 6 bases; junction bases outside the gene matches: 8. This CDR3 contains 14 residues. The germline CDR1 and CDR2 sequences are SGHTA and FQGTGA. The CDR3 protein is CASSLSGGPGEQYF. DNA of the CDR3: TGTGCCAGCAGCCTAAGCGGGGGGCCGGGCGAGCAGTACTTC.

The J gene is TRBJ1-5, the V gene TRBV14; 7 positions match TRBD1. The germline CDR1 and CDR2 sequences are SGHDN and FVKESK. Trimming took 7 bases from V and 3 from J; bases not matched to a gene: 3. This CDR3 contains 13 residues. CDR3 DNA sequence: TGTGCCAGCACACAGGGGATCAATCAGCCCCAGCATTTT. Amino acids: CASTQGINQPQHF.

J is TRBJ1-1 and V is TRBV12-3 or TRBV12-4; D is perhaps TRBD1 (5 bases). Trimming took off 6 bases at V and 11 bases at J, with 16 bases between the two ends. The CDR3 covers 12 residues. The DNA of the CDR3 is TGTGCCAGCAGCCCAGGGCCGACAGCGGCTTTCTTT. The encoded protein is CASSPGPTAAFF.

CDR3 bases: TGCGCCAGCAGCCAAGGGGTACAGGGTAACTATGGCTACACCTTC. Translation: CASSQGVQGNYGYTF. The chain couples TRBV4-3 to TRBJ1-2; perhaps TRBD1 as D (6 bases). The CDR3 consists of 15 residues. CDR1 is LGHNA, CDR2 YSLEER, per germline. Trimming took off 1 base at V and 1 base at J, with 10 bases between the two ends.

V usage is TRBV5-6 and J usage is TRBJ2-1; no definite D call. Per the germline V gene, CDR1 is SGHDT and CDR2 is YYEEEE. V dropped 0 bases and J dropped 8 bases, with 9 bases sitting between them. The CDR3 extends over 13 amino acids. The CDR3 DNA follows: TGTGCCAGCAGCTTGGCTCAGTTCGATGAGCAGTTCTTC. It is translated as CASSLAQFDEQFF.

This clone occurred once. The chain has TRBV10-2 and TRBJ1-3; 8 bases map to TRBD1. V was pared by 4 bases and J by 0 bases, with 8 bases of the junction left unmatched. CDR3 length equals 17 residues. Germline CDR1 is WSHSY and CDR2 is SAAADI. Written as DNA, the CDR3 is TGCGCCAGCAGTGGGGGGACAGGACCCGTCTCTGGAAACACCATATATTTT. As protein: CASSGGTGPVSGNTIYF.

The J gene is TRBJ1-5, the V gene TRBV19, with D tentatively TRBD1 (6 bases). With 5 bases removed from V and 4 bases from J, the gap between germline ends came to 12 bases. The CDR3 covers 14 residues. Germline CDR1 reads LNHDA; CDR2 reads SQIVND (reference sequence). CDR3 bases: TGTGCCAGTAGTGGACAGCGAAAGAATCAGCCCCAGCATTTT. Protein sequence: CASSGQRKNQPQHF.

The chain recombines TRBV11-3 with TRBJ1-6, with D perhaps TRBD1 (5 bases). CDR1 is SGHNT, CDR2 YENEEA, per germline. This CDR3 is built from 14 residues. The V end was cut by 8 bases, the J end by 13 bases, with 21 bases between. The CDR3, as DNA: TGTGCCAGCGGGGCGTCAGGCAGCCGTATTCCCCTCCACTTT. It yields the protein CASGASGSRIPLHF.

J is TRBJ2-5 and V is TRBV15; D remains unclear. The V end was cut by 0 bases, the J end by 7 bases, with 6 bases between. This CDR3 has 12 residues. Germline values: CDR1 LNHNV, CDR2 YYDKDF (reference sequence). CDR3 sequence: CATSRDQMTQYF. Written as DNA, the CDR3 is TGTGCCACCAGCAGAGATCAGATGACCCAGTACTTC.

The rearrangement joins TRBV7-2 to TRBJ1-2; no clear D gene. Looked up from germline, CDR1 is SGHTA and CDR2 is FQGNSA. The CDR3 is made up of 14 amino acids. The ends were cut back, 1 base at V and 1 base at J, with 7 bases in the middle. The CDR3 loop reads CASSLERSNYGYTF. The CDR3 DNA follows: TGTGCCAGCAGCTTAGAGCGCAGTAACTATGGCTACACCTTC. Combining the CDR3 with reference TRBV7-2 and TRBJ1-2 gives the whole variable domain GAGVSQSPSNKVTEKGKDVELRCDPISGHTALYWYRQSLGQGLEFLIYFQGNSAPDKSGLPSDRFSAERTGGSVSTLTIQRTQQEDSAVYLCASSLERSNYGYTFGSGTRLTVV.

The rearrangement links TRBV3-1 (or the pseudogene TRBV3-2) to TRBJ1-5; D remains ambiguous. Looked up from germline, CDR1 is LGHDT and CDR2 is YNNKEL (reference sequence). The CDR3 covers 12 residues. V gave up 3 bases and J gave up 5 bases, with 5 bases separating them. As DNA, the CDR3 is TGTGCCAGCAGCCACGGTCATCAGCCCCAGCATTTT. It yields the protein CASSHGHQPQHF.

This rearrangement joins TRBV7-2 to TRBJ1-4; D not certain. CDR3 length equals 15 residues. Germline V CDR1 and CDR2: SGHTA, FQGNSA. The germline V and J ends were trimmed by 4 bases and 0 bases, with 9 bases remaining between them. In nucleotides, the CDR3 is TGTGCCAGCAGCTCTCACGGTGCAACTAATGAAAAACTGTTTTTT. Translating gives CASSSHGATNEKLFF.

The chain couples TRBV28 to TRBJ1-1; D is perhaps TRBD1 (5 bases). The CDR3 is made up of 12 amino acids. The ends were cut back, 6 bases at V and 5 bases at J, with 10 bases in the middle. CDR1 MDHEN and CDR2 SYDVKM come from the germline V gene. The CDR3 DNA reads as TGTGCCAGCAGATACGGGACTACTGAAGCTTTCTTT. It is translated as CASRYGTTEAFF.

The CDR3 loop is CSVGVRDLRGAGYTF. Written as DNA, the CDR3 is TGCAGCGTTGGAGTGCGAGACCTTCGCGGTGCGGGATACACCTTC. This rearrangement joins TRBV29-1 to TRBJ1-2; D uncertain. This CDR3 contains 15 residues. The germline gives CDR1 SQVTM, CDR2 ANQGSEA. Trimming removed 4 bases from V and 11 bases from J, with 26 bases in between.

This clone appeared once. The chain recombines TRBV6-2 or TRBV6-3 with TRBJ1-1, with a possible D match to TRBD1 (5 bases). V was shortened by 4 bases and J by 5 bases, with 20 bases between the two germline ends. In germline, CDR1 is MNHEY, CDR2 SVGEGT. The length of the CDR3 is 16 residues. CDR3 bases: TGTGCCAGCAGTTCAGCCCCGGGGGGATCAGGGACTGAAGCTTTCTTT. It encodes CASSSAPGGSGTEAFF.

The V call is TRBV11-2, the J call TRBJ1-3, with no clear D. V lost 3 bases and J 4 bases, leaving 16 bases between the germline ends. The CDR3 totals 16 residues. Germline assignment: CDR1 SGHAT and CDR2 FQNNGV. In nucleotides, the CDR3 is TGTGCCAGCAGCTTGCGGGGTGAGGTTTCCGGAAACACCATATATTTT. It is translated as CASSLRGEVSGNTIYF. The full variable domain, its missing parts supplied by reference TRBV11-2 and TRBJ1-3, is EAGVAQSPRYKIIEKRQSVAFWCNPISGHATLYWYQQILGQGPKLLIQFQNNGVVDDSQLPKDRFSAERLKGVDSTLKIQPAKLEDSAVYLCASSLRGEVSGNTIYFGEGSWLTVV.

The chain has TRBV9 and TRBJ2-3; unclear D gene. Germline V gene lookup returns CDR1 SGDLS and CDR2 YYNGEE. The CDR3 sequence is 13 residues long. V lost 6 bases, J lost 5 bases, and 13 bases lay in between. The CDR3 spells CASTLHPGDTQYF. Here the CDR3 DNA reads TGTGCCAGCACTCTCCACCCCGGAGATACGCAGTATTTT.

V usage is TRBV28 and J usage is TRBJ2-7; maybe TRBD2 (5 bases). The CDR3 extends over 16 amino acids. Germline-derived CDR1 and CDR2 are MDHEN and SYDVKM. Between the trimmed V and J ends, which lost 3 bases and 0 bases, there was a span of 15 bases. The chain's CDR3 is CASSFTLEGLSYEQYF. DNA for the CDR3: TGTGCCAGCAGTTTCACCCTCGAGGGCCTCTCCTACGAGCAGTACTTC.

For this clone: Germline and junction disagree at one end, which may indicate a read error. The rearrangement uses TRBV11-2 and TRBJ1-1; D gene unclear. This CDR3 region has 15 residues. In germline, CDR1 is SGHAT, CDR2 FQNNGV. The CDR3 sequence is CASSLGPEPNSEAFF. The CDR3 bases are TGTGCCAGCAGCTTAGGTCCCGAACCGAACAGTGAAGCTTTCTTT.

This chain connects TRBV18 to TRBJ1-6, with 8 bases fitting TRBD1. Germline-derived CDR1 and CDR2 are KGHSH and LQKENI. The CDR3 consists of 15 residues. The junction had 2 bases not matched to a gene; V was cut back by 1 base and J by 6 bases. CDR3 protein: CASSPLGQGNSPLHF. The CDR3 DNA follows: TGTGCCAGCTCACCACTAGGACAGGGTAATTCACCCCTCCACTTT.

The chain is built from TRBV12-5 and TRBJ1-1; 7 bases line up with TRBD1. CDR3 length equals 16 residues. V trimming: 0 bases; J trimming: 5 bases; junction bases outside the gene matches: 9. Germline V CDR1 and CDR2: LGHNT, FRNRAP. In nucleotides, the CDR3 is TGTGCTAGTGGTTTGGTAGGGGGCGGTGATTTGACTGAAGCTTTCTTT. It is translated as CASGLVGGGDLTEAFF. The variable domain in full, with the rest retrieved from reference TRBV12-5 and TRBJ1-1, is DARVTQTPRHKVTEMGQEVTMRCQPILGHNTVFWYRQTMMQGLELLAYFRNRAPLDDSGMPKDRFSAEMPDATLATLKIQPSEPRDSAVYFCASGLVGGGDLTEAFFGQGTRLTVV.

This chain links TRBV7-8 with TRBJ2-6, with 9 bases lining up with TRBD2. Germline lookup yields CDR1 SGHVS and CDR2 FQNEAQ. This CDR3 is built from 20 residues. The junction had 9 bases not matched to a gene; V was cut back by 0 bases and J by 0 bases. Here the CDR3 DNA reads TGTGCCAGCAGCTTAGCCGGGGCGGGAGGGCCTAGCTCTGGGGCCAACGTCCTGACTTTC. The encoded protein is CASSLAGAGGPSSGANVLTF.

The chain is built from TRBV27 and TRBJ1-5; possible D gene TRBD1, 5 bases. CDR1 is MNHEY, CDR2 SMNVEV, per germline (reference sequence). V lost 4 bases to trimming and J lost 2 bases, with 15 bases between them. CDR3 length equals 16 residues. The CDR3 nucleotides read TGTGCCAGCAGTTCAAATCAGGGCCTCGGCAATCAGCCCCAGCATTTT. This gives the protein CASSSNQGLGNQPQHF.

Of note for this clone: Other DNA sequences within the sample encode an identical CDR3. The rearrangement joins TRBV29-1 to TRBJ2-2; D might be TRBD2 (5 bases). The CDR3 is 13 amino acids. V was shortened by 3 bases and J by 1 base, with 6 bases between the two germline ends. Germline-derived CDR1 and CDR2 are SQVTM and ANQGSEA. CDR3 nucleotide sequence: TGCAGCGTTGACCGGGAGAACACCGGGGAGCTGTTTTTT. Protein: CSVDRENTGELFF.

The CDR3 bases are TGTGCCAGCAGTTACTCGACGGCAACAGGGGAAGAGACCCAGTACTTC. Protein product: CASSYSTATGEETQYF. The V gene is TRBV6-5, the J gene TRBJ2-5; 7 bases fit TRBD1. Germline V lookup: CDR1 MNHEY, CDR2 SVGAGI. With V trimmed by 0 bases and J by 3 bases, 7 bases remained unmatched. The CDR3 extends over 16 amino acids.

The chain employs TRBV6-2 or TRBV6-3 and TRBJ2-1; D is ambiguous. Trimming shortened V by 1 base and J by 7 bases, and 5 bases separated the two germline ends. The germline gives CDR1 MNHEY, CDR2 SVGEGT. The CDR3 runs to 12 residues. The CDR3 nucleotides are TGTGCCAGCAGTTACTACCGGAATGAGCAGTTCTTC. It codes for CASSYYRNEQFF.

J is TRBJ2-3 and V is TRBV6-1, with 10 bases that match TRBD2. The CDR3 totals 16 residues. After removal of 1 base from V and 4 bases from J, the junction contained 5 bases not matched to a gene. Per germline, CDR1 MNHNS and CDR2 SASEGT. DNA for the CDR3: TGTGCCAGCAGTGAAGTAAGCGGGGGGGCCGCAGATACGCAGTATTTT. It codes for CASSEVSGGAADTQYF.

The V gene is TRBV7-8, the J gene TRBJ1-3; D call uncertain. Germline CDR1 reads SGHVS; CDR2 reads FQNEAQ. Trimming stripped 5 bases from V and 8 bases from J, with 16 bases between. The CDR3 totals 14 residues. The DNA of the CDR3 is TGTGCCAGCAGCAAGGGAGGGAGAGGAGACACCATATATTTT. This translates into CASSKGGRGDTIYF.

V is TRBV5-5 and J is TRBJ1-2, with 8 bases matching TRBD1. Per germline, CDR1 SGHKS and CDR2 YYEKEE (reference sequence). V lost 4 bases, J lost 4 bases, and 6 bases stayed unmatched. The CDR3 runs to 14 residues. CDR3 nucleotides: TGTGCCAGCAGCATTGAAGACAGGGGCTATGGCTACACCTTC. Translated, it gives CASSIEDRGYGYTF.

The CDR3 nucleotides are TGTGCCAGCAGCCAAGGTTATTCTGAAGCTTTCTTT. Translated: CASSQGYSEAFF. V is TRBV3-1 (or the pseudogene TRBV3-2) and J is TRBJ1-1; D uncertain. Trimming left V 1 base short and J 6 bases short, with 6 bases between. CDR1 is LGHDT, CDR2 YNNKEL, per germline (reference sequence). This CDR3 spans 12 amino acids.